The rows below give T cell receptor beta chains drawn from one sample of a study of blood T cell repertoires in COVID-19. The protocol was immunoSEQ multiplex PCR, while the TCRdb copy is restricted to in-frame clones and leaves out a portion. Here the sample spans roughly 69,000 clones, around 80% being singletons. The sequenced sample was PBMCs or T cells enriched from blood (not recorded which). These receptors were taken from a woman aged 40-49 years with acute COVID-19. CDR3s include the opening cysteine and the closing phenylalanine or tryptophan. D genes are given only for firm matches. Rows may omit the clone size; those that give it use once, few, many or a size class.

d_gene: TRBD1; abundance: -; j_gene: TRBJ2-5; len: 16; v_gene: TRBV7-9; CDR3nt: TGTGCCAGCAGCTTACTCGGCCCAGGGGGCGGTGAGACCCAGTACTTC; CDR3aa: CASSLLGPGGGETQYF
d_gene: TRBD1; abundance: -; j_gene: TRBJ2-1; len: 15; v_gene: TRBV4-1; CDR3nt: TGCGCCAGCAGCCTAGGACAGGGGGCTTCGAATGAGCAGTTCTTC; CDR3aa: CASSLGQGASNEQFF
d_gene: -; abundance: once; j_gene: TRBJ2-3; len: 17; v_gene: TRBV28; CDR3nt: TGTGCCAGCAGCCTAACAGGGAAACCTACTAGCACAGATACGCAGTATTTT; CDR3aa: CASSLTGKPTSTDTQYF
d_gene: -; abundance: -; j_gene: TRBJ2-1; len: 14; v_gene: TRBV29-1; CDR3nt: TGCAGCGTTGATGTCGGGGGTTCCTACAATGAGCAGTTCTTC; CDR3aa: CSVDVGGSYNEQFF
d_gene: TRBD1; abundance: -; j_gene: TRBJ1-4; len: 16; v_gene: TRBV4-1; CDR3nt: TGCGCCAGCAGCCAAGGTAGGGACAGCCGTAATGAAAAACTGTTTTTT; CDR3aa: CASSQGRDSRNEKLFF
d_gene: TRBD2; abundance: -; j_gene: TRBJ2-2; len: 17; v_gene: TRBV27; CDR3nt: TGTGCCAGCAGTCCCGTGCGGACTAGCCGGAACACCGGGGAGCTGTTTTTT; CDR3aa: CASSPVRTSRNTGELFF
d_gene: TRBD1; abundance: -; j_gene: TRBJ1-4; len: 13; v_gene: TRBV12-3/TRBV12-4; CDR3nt: TGTGCCAGCGGTTCAGGGGGAAGCGAAAAACTGTTTTTT; CDR3aa: CASGSGGSEKLFF
d_gene: TRBD2; abundance: -; j_gene: TRBJ2-7; len: 16; v_gene: TRBV9; CDR3nt: TGTGCCAGCAGCGCGGAAGGGACTAGCGGGGACTACGAGCAGTACTTC; CDR3aa: CASSAEGTSGDYEQYF
d_gene: TRBD1; abundance: once; j_gene: TRBJ2-1; len: 15; v_gene: TRBV25-1; CDR3nt: TGTGCCAGCAGTGAGTTCGGACAGGGTTTATATGAGCAGTTCTTC; CDR3aa: CASSEFGQGLYEQFF
d_gene: -; abundance: -; j_gene: TRBJ2-3; len: 13; v_gene: TRBV6-4; CDR3nt: TGTGCCAGCAGCGACCCCGGGGCAGATACGCAGTATTTT; CDR3aa: CASSDPGADTQYF
d_gene: -; abundance: -; j_gene: TRBJ1-4; len: 14; v_gene: TRBV7-9; CDR3nt: TGTGCCAGCAGCTTATCTACCCGGAATGAAAAACTGTTTTTT; CDR3aa: CASSLSTRNEKLFF
d_gene: TRBD2; abundance: -; j_gene: TRBJ2-4; len: 17; v_gene: TRBV27; CDR3nt: TGTGCCAGCAGTTTATATTCGGGGGGGATAGCCAAAAACATTCAGTACTTC; CDR3aa: CASSLYSGGIAKNIQYF
d_gene: TRBD2; abundance: -; j_gene: TRBJ2-5; len: 13; v_gene: TRBV2; CDR3nt: TGTGCCATACCGGGACTAGCGGAAGAGACCCAGTACTTC; CDR3aa: CAIPGLAEETQYF
d_gene: TRBD2; abundance: once; j_gene: TRBJ2-2; len: 15; v_gene: TRBV11-1; CDR3nt: TGTGCCAGCAGCTTAAGGCGGGAGCAGATCGGGGAGCTGTTTTTT; CDR3aa: CASSLRREQIGELFF
d_gene: -; abundance: -; j_gene: TRBJ1-5; len: 14; v_gene: TRBV4-1; CDR3nt: TGCGCCAGCAGCCAGGGGCTGAGCAATCAGCCCCAGCATTTT; CDR3aa: CASSQGLSNQPQHF
d_gene: -; abundance: once; j_gene: TRBJ1-1; len: 12; v_gene: TRBV12-3/TRBV12-4; CDR3nt: TGTGCCAGCAGACAGGGATTTACTGAAGCTTTCTTT; CDR3aa: CASRQGFTEAFF
d_gene: -; abundance: -; j_gene: TRBJ1-5; len: 15; v_gene: TRBV24-1; CDR3nt: TGTGCCACCAGTGATCCAAGGACAGGCAATCAGCCCCAGCATTTT; CDR3aa: CATSDPRTGNQPQHF
d_gene: TRBD1; abundance: -; j_gene: TRBJ1-2; len: 13; v_gene: TRBV19; CDR3nt: TGTGCCAGTAGTAAAGACAGGGACTATGGCTACACCTTC; CDR3aa: CASSKDRDYGYTF
d_gene: TRBD2; abundance: -; j_gene: TRBJ2-2; len: 14; v_gene: TRBV7-8; CDR3nt: TGTGCCAGCAGCTTACGGGAGGGGAGCGGGGAGCTGTTTTTT; CDR3aa: CASSLREGSGELFF
d_gene: -; abundance: -; j_gene: TRBJ2-7; len: 19; v_gene: TRBV12-2; CDR3nt: TGTGCAAGTCGCTTGTATAAGGTATTGGGGGACAGGGGTAGCTACGAGCAGTACTTC; CDR3aa: CASRLYKVLGDRGSYEQYF
d_gene: TRBD1; abundance: -; j_gene: TRBJ1-2; len: 16; v_gene: TRBV5-1; CDR3nt: TGCGCCAGCTCAGCACAGGGGGGTAGGACAGGTCGTGGCTACACCTTC; CDR3aa: CASSAQGGRTGRGYTF
d_gene: -; abundance: once; j_gene: TRBJ2-2; len: 15; v_gene: TRBV6-4; CDR3nt: TGTGCCAGCAGTGAGGCCCACACGAACACCGGGGAGCTGTTTTTT; CDR3aa: CASSEAHTNTGELFF
d_gene: TRBD2; abundance: once; j_gene: TRBJ2-1; len: 14; v_gene: TRBV11-1; CDR3nt: TGTGCCAGCAGCTTAGGCGGGAGGGCCAATGAGCAGTTCTTC; CDR3aa: CASSLGGRANEQFF